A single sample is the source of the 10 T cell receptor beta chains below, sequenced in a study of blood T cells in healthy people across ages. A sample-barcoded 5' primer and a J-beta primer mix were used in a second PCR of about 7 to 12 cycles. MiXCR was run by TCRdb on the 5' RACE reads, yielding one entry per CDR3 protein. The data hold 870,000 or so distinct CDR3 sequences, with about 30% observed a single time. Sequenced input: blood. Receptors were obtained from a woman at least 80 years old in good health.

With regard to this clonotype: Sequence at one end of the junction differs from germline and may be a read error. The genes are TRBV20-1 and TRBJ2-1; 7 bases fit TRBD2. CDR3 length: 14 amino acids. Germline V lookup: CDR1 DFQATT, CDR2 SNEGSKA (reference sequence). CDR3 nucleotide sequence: TGCAGTACTAGGTCCGGGGGGTCCTACAATGAGCAGTTCTTC. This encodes CSTRSGGSYNEQFF.

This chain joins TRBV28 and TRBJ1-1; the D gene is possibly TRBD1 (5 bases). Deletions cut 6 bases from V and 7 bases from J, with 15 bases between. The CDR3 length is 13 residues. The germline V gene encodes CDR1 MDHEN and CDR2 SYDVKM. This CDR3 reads CASSLTAPCEAFF. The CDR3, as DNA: TGTGCCAGCAGCTTGACAGCACCATGTGAAGCTTTCTTT.

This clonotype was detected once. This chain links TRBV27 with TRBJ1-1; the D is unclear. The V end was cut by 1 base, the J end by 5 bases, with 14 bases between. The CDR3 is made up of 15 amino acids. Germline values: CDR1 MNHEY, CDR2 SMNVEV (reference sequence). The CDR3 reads CASSLYAGVDTEAFF. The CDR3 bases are TGTGCCAGCAGTTTATATGCAGGTGTAGATACTGAAGCTTTCTTT.

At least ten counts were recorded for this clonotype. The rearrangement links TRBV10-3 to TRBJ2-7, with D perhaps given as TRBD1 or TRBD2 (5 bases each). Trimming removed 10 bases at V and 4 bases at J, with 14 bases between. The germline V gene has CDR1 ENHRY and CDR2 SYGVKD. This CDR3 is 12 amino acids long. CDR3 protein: CANRDLVYEQYF. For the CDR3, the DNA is TGTGCCAACCGGGACCTAGTTTACGAGCAGTACTTC.

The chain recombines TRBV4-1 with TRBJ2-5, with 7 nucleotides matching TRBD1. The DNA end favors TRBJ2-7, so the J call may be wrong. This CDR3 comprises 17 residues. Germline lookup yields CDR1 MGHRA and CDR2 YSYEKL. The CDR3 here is CASSRATGKVTEYEQYF. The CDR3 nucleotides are TGCGCCAGCAGCCGAGCGACAGGGAAGGTAACTGAGTACGAGCAGTACTTC.

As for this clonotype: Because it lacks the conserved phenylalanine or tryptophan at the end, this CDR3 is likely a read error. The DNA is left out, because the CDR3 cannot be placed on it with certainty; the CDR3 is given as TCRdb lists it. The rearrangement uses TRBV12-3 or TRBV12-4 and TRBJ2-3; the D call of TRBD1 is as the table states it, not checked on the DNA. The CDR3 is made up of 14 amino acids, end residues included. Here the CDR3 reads CADSLGTGTDTEYS.

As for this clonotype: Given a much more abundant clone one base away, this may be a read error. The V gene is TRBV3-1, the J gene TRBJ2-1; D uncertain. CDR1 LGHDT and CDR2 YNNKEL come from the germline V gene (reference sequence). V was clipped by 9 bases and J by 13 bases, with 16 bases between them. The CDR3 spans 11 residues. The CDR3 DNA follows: TGTGCCAGTCAGTTTTCCGAGACCCAGTTCTTC. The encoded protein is CASQFSETQFF.

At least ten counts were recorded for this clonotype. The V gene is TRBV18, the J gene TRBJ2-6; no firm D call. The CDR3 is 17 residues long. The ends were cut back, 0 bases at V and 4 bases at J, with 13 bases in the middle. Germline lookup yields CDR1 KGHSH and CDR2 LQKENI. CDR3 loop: CASSPPSGPRGANVLTF. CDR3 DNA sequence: TGTGCCAGCTCACCACCGTCGGGCCCAAGGGGGGCCAACGTCCTGACTTTC. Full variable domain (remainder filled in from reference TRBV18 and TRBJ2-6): NAGVMQNPRHLVRRRGQEARLRCSPMKGHSHVYWYRQLPEEGLKFMVYLQKENIIDESGMPKERFSAEFPKEGPSILRIQQVVRGDSAAYFCASSPPSGPRGANVLTFGAGSRLTVL.

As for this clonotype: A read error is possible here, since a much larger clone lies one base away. The chain's CDR3 is CASSFQAGEGDTQYF. The CDR3 coding sequence is TGTGCCAGCAGTTTTCAGGCCGGAGAAGGAGATACGCAGTATTTT. J is TRBJ2-3 and V is TRBV28; D is undetermined. CDR3 size: 15 residues. Germline loops: CDR1 MDHEN, CDR2 SYDVKM. V lost 3 bases, J lost 5 bases, and 15 bases lay in between.

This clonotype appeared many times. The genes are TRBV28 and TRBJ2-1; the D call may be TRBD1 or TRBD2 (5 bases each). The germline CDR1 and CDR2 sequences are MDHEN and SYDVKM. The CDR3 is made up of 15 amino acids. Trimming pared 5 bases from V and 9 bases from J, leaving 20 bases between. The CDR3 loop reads CASSGLRPRGTEQFF. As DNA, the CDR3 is TGTGCCAGCAGTGGGCTTCGTCCCCGGGGCACTGAGCAGTTCTTC.